This T cell receptor (beta chain) came from a study of prognosis after radiotherapy for stage I lung cancer. V was shortened by 5 bases and J by 13 bases, with 12 bases between the two germline ends. CDR1 and CDR2 (germline): SGHTA, FQGNSA. The CDR3 has 11 amino acids. This clonotype was picked up many times. With two-round multiplex PCR, TCR beta CDR3 sequences were amplified from genomic DNA. The first round of PCR was done with primers that matched each TRBV and TRBJ gene. TCRdb recomputed calls from the multiplex PCR reads with MiXCR, one row per CDR3 protein. Found here are approximately 18,000 distinct CDR3 sequences, 50% of them singletons; the top ten hold approximately 29%.

The sequencing used PBMCs, collected before or after stereotactic body radiation therapy (not recorded which). This sequence joins TRBV7-2 and TRBJ2-1; TRBD2 might be the D (6 bases). The source of this sequence is a donor aged 50 or older with non-small cell lung cancer. This CDR3 is CASSAGSSQFF. The DNA of the CDR3 is TGTGCCAGCAGCGCGGGGTCAAGTCAGTTCTTC.